One sample yielded the 14 T cell receptor beta chains listed below, sequenced in a study of blood T cell repertoires in COVID-19. TCRdb keeps only in-frame clones here, not all; method: immunoSEQ multiplex PCR. The table includes around 250,000 clones, just over 85% detected once. The sample comprised PBMCs or T cells enriched from blood (not recorded which). These TCRs come from a man between 18 and 35 years old who had recovered from COVID-19.

The chain recombines TRBV2 with TRBJ1-5; the D gene is possibly TRBD1 (6 bases). Trimming removed 3 bases at V and 7 bases at J, with 16 bases between. Germline values: CDR1 SNHLY, CDR2 FYNNEI. The CDR3 has 15 amino acids. In DNA form, the CDR3 reads TGTGCCAGCAGTGATCCCTACAGGGTAAACCAGCCCCAGCATTTT. It is translated as CASSDPYRVNQPQHF.

The gene calls are TRBV11-1 and TRBJ2-7; 7 nucleotides align to TRBD1. The CDR3 sequence is 14 residues long. CDR1 and CDR2 from the germline V gene are SGHAT and FQDESV (reference sequence). J gave up 2 bases and V 5 bases, and 6 bases lay outside the gene matches. The chain's CDR3 is CASSNRDRTYEQYF. The CDR3 bases are TGTGCCAGCAGCAACCGGGACAGAACCTACGAGCAGTACTTC. The whole variable domain, remainder taken from reference TRBV11-1 and TRBJ2-7, is EAEVAQSPRYKITEKSQAVAFWCDPISGHATLYWYRQILGQGPELLVQFQDESVVDDSQLPKDRFSAERLKGVDSTLKIQPAELGDSAMYLCASSNRDRTYEQYFGPGTRLTVT.

The V call is TRBV9, the J call TRBJ2-7; D gene uncertain. Trimming stripped 0 bases from V and 7 bases from J, with 11 bases between. CDR1 SGDLS and CDR2 YYNGEE come from the germline V gene. The CDR3 totals 13 residues. The CDR3 nucleotides are TGTGCCAGCAGCGTAGGACATGCCAATGAGCAGTACTTC. It encodes CASSVGHANEQYF.

J is TRBJ2-1 and V is TRBV18, with 9 bases fitting TRBD2. Germline loops: CDR1 KGHSH, CDR2 LQKENI. CDR3 length: 17 amino acids. J lost 6 bases, V lost 3 bases, and 12 bases had no gene match. The CDR3 region has the DNA TGTGCCAGCTCACCGGTAGGAACCGGGACTAGCCTCAATGAGCAGTTCTTC. Translating gives CASSPVGTGTSLNEQFF.

This clone was counted once. The gene calls are TRBV5-1 and TRBJ1-1; D is ambiguous. Germline-derived CDR1 and CDR2 are SGHRS and YFSETQ. The ends were cut back, 0 bases at V and 1 base at J, with 4 bases in the middle. The CDR3 is 13 amino acids. CDR3 loop: CASSLVSNTEAFF. CDR3 DNA sequence: TGCGCCAGCAGCTTGGTATCGAACACTGAAGCTTTCTTT.

The J gene is TRBJ2-5, the V gene TRBV24-1; D is unresolved. V shed 4 bases and J shed 5 bases, with 7 bases lying between them. From germline, CDR1 is KGHDR and CDR2 SFDVKD. The CDR3 covers 12 residues. CDR3 sequence: CATSEALETQYF. The CDR3 nucleotides are TGTGCCACCAGTGAGGCCCTGGAGACCCAGTACTTC.

The V gene is TRBV30, the J gene TRBJ2-2, with a possible D match to TRBD2 (6 bases). The CDR3 totals 13 residues. V lost 3 bases to trimming and J lost 1 base, with 6 bases between them. CDR1 is GTSNPN, CDR2 SVGIG, per germline (reference sequence). The chain's CDR3 is CAWSGRNTGELFF. Written as DNA, the CDR3 is TGTGCCTGGAGCGGGAGGAACACCGGGGAGCTGTTTTTT.

The genes are TRBV11-2 and TRBJ1-1, with TRBD1 as a possible D gene (5 bases). Trimming cost V 7 bases and J 6 bases, with 18 bases left between them. The CDR3 loop spans 14 amino acids. Germline lookup yields CDR1 SGHAT and CDR2 FQNNGV. CDR3 DNA: TGTGCCAGCAAGAAGGAGCGACAGTACGCTGAAGCTTTCTTT. Residues: CASKKERQYAEAFF.

This chain joins TRBV19 and TRBJ2-2, with D maybe TRBD2 (5 bases). The V gene lost 4 bases and the J gene lost 3 bases, with 12 bases spanning the gap. The CDR3 extends over 15 amino acids. Per germline, CDR1 LNHDA and CDR2 SQIVND (reference sequence). The CDR3 coding sequence is TGTGCCAGTAGTAGCGCGGGCCACCACACCGGGGAGCTGTTTTTT. This sequence encodes CASSSAGHHTGELFF.

This chain connects TRBV18 to TRBJ1-1; 8 bases are a match to TRBD1. The V gene end was trimmed by 11 bases and the J gene end by 2 bases; junction bases not matched to a gene: 4. CDR1 and CDR2 (germline): KGHSH, LQKENI. The CDR3 runs 12 residues. CDR3 coding DNA: TGTGCCGGTGGACAGGGTAACACTGAAGCTTTCTTT. It specifies CAGGQGNTEAFF.

This clone was observed once. V is TRBV5-4 and J is TRBJ2-7, with TRBD2 matching 8 bases. The junction had 8 bases not matched to a gene; V was cut back by 4 bases and J by 5 bases. The CDR3 runs 14 residues. CDR1 is SGHNT and CDR2 is YYREEE in the germline V gene (reference sequence). The CDR3 nucleotides are TGTGCCAGCAGCCCCTCAGGACTAGCCCACGAGCAGTACTTC. Translating gives CASSPSGLAHEQYF.

The J gene is TRBJ1-5, the V gene TRBV2; D is undetermined. The CDR3 runs to 14 residues. V lost 7 bases and J 1 base, leaving 11 bases between the germline ends. Per the germline V gene, CDR1 is SNHLY and CDR2 is FYNNEI. Here the CDR3 DNA reads TGTGCCAGCACCGAGTCAGGAAGCAATCAGCCCCAGCATTTT. Protein product: CASTESGSNQPQHF.

In its sample, this clone was seen a few times. The V call is TRBV19, the J call TRBJ2-7, with 10 bases fitting TRBD1. The CDR3 has 14 amino acids. J gave up 5 bases and V 9 bases, and 10 bases lay outside the gene matches. Germline values: CDR1 LNHDA, CDR2 SQIVND (reference sequence). The chain's CDR3 is CASSAGQGINEQYF. Here the CDR3 DNA reads TGTGCCAGCAGTGCGGGACAGGGGATCAACGAGCAGTACTTC.

For the CDR3, the DNA is TGTGCCAGCAGCCAAGACCTGGGACTTAGCTCCTACGAGCAGTACTTC. Encoded protein: CASSQDLGLSSYEQYF. This chain links TRBV4-2 with TRBJ2-7, with a tentative D call TRBD2 (6 bases). The germline V gene has CDR1 LGHNA and CDR2 YNFKEQ. V lost 0 bases and J lost 0, with 12 bases in between. The CDR3 contains 16 residues.